Below, 12 T cell receptor beta chains from the same sample are listed, as sequenced in a study of shared clonotypes between healthy human individuals. Sequencing was performed with immunoSEQ multiplex PCR; in TCRdb, only in-frame clones are kept and a portion is missing. Among a few hundred thousand clones listed, more than 95% were seen once. Input material: naive CD4+ T cells sorted from blood. Regarding subset: CD45RA+ positively selected. Receptors were obtained from a woman in her twenties or thirties in good health.

The chain couples TRBV29-1 to TRBJ1-2; 7 positions match TRBD1. The V gene's germline CDR1 is SQVTM and CDR2 ANQGSEA. The CDR3 is 15 residues long. The ends lost 1 base at V and 8 bases at J; junction bases unmatched: 13. CDR3 nucleotides: TGCAGCGTTGAAGGAGGGACAGAATCACTATGGGGCTACACCTTC. Encoded protein: CSVEGGTESLWGYTF.

The chain combines TRBV6-4 with TRBJ2-5; TRBD2 might be the D (5 bases). The germline V and J ends were trimmed by 3 bases and 6 bases, with 20 bases remaining between them. Germline-derived CDR1 and CDR2 are MRHNA and SNTAGT. The CDR3 extends over 16 amino acids. The CDR3 sequence is CASSDGYSQVGKTQYF. DNA of the CDR3: TGTGCCAGCAGTGATGGCTACTCCCAAGTCGGGAAGACCCAGTACTTC.

The chain employs TRBV27 and TRBJ2-7; TRBD1 is a possible D gene (6 bases). CDR1 is MNHEY and CDR2 is SMNVEV in the germline V gene (reference sequence). CDR3 length: 14 amino acids. V lost 3 bases, J lost 0 bases, and 9 bases lay in between. The CDR3 reads CASSFGDNSYEQYF. DNA of the CDR3: TGTGCCAGCAGTTTTGGGGACAACTCCTACGAGCAGTACTTC.

J is TRBJ2-1 and V is TRBV7-9; 9 bases line up with TRBD2. After removal of 1 base from V and 4 bases from J, the junction contained 8 bases not matched to a gene. The germline CDR1 and CDR2 sequences are SEHNR and FQNEAQ (reference sequence). The CDR3 loop spans 17 amino acids. CDR3 amino acids: CASSLGLTGLAYNEQFF. CDR3 bases: TGTGCCAGCAGCTTAGGGCTTACGGGACTAGCTTACAATGAGCAGTTCTTC.

The chain employs TRBV18 and TRBJ2-7; D possibly corresponds to TRBD1 (5 bases). Germline CDR1 and CDR2: KGHSH and LQKENI. The germline V and J ends were trimmed by 4 bases and 5 bases, with 15 bases remaining between them. This CDR3 has 14 residues. The CDR3 coding sequence is TGTGCCAGCTCACGTCGACAGTACCTGGACGAGCAGTACTTC. This sequence encodes CASSRRQYLDEQYF.

This chain connects TRBV15 to TRBJ2-7; no clear D gene. The CDR3 runs to 15 residues. With 0 bases removed from V and 5 bases from J, the gap between germline ends came to 14 bases. CDR1 is LNHNV, CDR2 YYDKDF, per germline (reference sequence). Written as DNA, the CDR3 is TGTGCCACCAGCAGAGATCTTGTTCAAGCCGACGAGCAGTACTTC. It translates to CATSRDLVQADEQYF.

The chain links TRBV6-5 to TRBJ2-5; D call uncertain. The last part of the DNA fits TRBJ2-7 better; the J call may be wrong. Germline lookup yields CDR1 MNHEY and CDR2 SVGAGI. CDR3 length: 13 residues. DNA of the CDR3: TGTGCCAGCAGATACCGGACGAACCACGAGCAGTACTTC. Its protein product is CASRYRTNHEQYF.

The count of this clone is one. The chain couples TRBV18 to TRBJ2-7; D unclear. CDR1 KGHSH and CDR2 LQKENI come from the germline V gene. The CDR3 length is 16 residues. The V end was cut by 0 bases, the J end by 0 bases, with 12 bases between. This CDR3 is CASSPPSGRSSYEQYF. In DNA form, the CDR3 reads TGTGCCAGCTCACCACCGTCGGGCAGGTCCTCCTACGAGCAGTACTTC.

The chain links TRBV7-2 to TRBJ1-4; D remains ambiguous. The CDR3 extends over 12 amino acids. V was shortened by 1 base and J by 7 bases, with 4 bases between the two germline ends. Germline V CDR1 and CDR2: SGHTA, FQGNSA. The CDR3 coding sequence is TGTGCCAGCAGCTTAGTGGGTGAAAAACTGTTTTTT. This sequence encodes CASSLVGEKLFF.

V is TRBV4-1 and J is TRBJ2-4, with a weak D call TRBD2 (6 bases). The germline V gene has CDR1 MGHRA and CDR2 YSYEKL. The CDR3 is made up of 17 amino acids. V dropped 0 bases and J dropped 3 bases, with 15 bases sitting between them. CDR3 sequence (DNA): TGCGCCAGCAGCCAAGATGCTAGCGAGGAAGGCAAAAACATTCAGTACTTC. Amino acids: CASSQDASEEGKNIQYF.

The chain uses TRBV5-1 and TRBJ1-2; no clear D. CDR1 is SGHRS, CDR2 YFSETQ, per germline. The CDR3 length is 14 residues. Trimming cost V 0 bases and J 1 base, with 7 bases left between them. Here the CDR3 DNA reads TGCGCCAGCAGCTTGGACGGAAATAACTATGGCTACACCTTC. This encodes CASSLDGNNYGYTF.

The chain joins TRBV18 to TRBJ2-2; D not resolved. Between the trimmed V and J ends, which lost 3 bases and 1 base, there was a span of 9 bases. Germline V CDR1 and CDR2: KGHSH, LQKENI. The CDR3 extends over 15 amino acids. The CDR3 loop is CASSPLDLNTGELFF. The CDR3 DNA reads TGTGCCAGCTCACCCTTGGACCTGAACACCGGGGAGCTGTTTTTT. Variable domain in full (rest from reference TRBV18 and TRBJ2-2): NAGVMQNPRHLVRRRGQEARLRCSPMKGHSHVYWYRQLPEEGLKFMVYLQKENIIDESGMPKERFSAEFPKEGPSILRIQQVVRGDSAAYFCASSPLDLNTGELFFGEGSRLTVL.